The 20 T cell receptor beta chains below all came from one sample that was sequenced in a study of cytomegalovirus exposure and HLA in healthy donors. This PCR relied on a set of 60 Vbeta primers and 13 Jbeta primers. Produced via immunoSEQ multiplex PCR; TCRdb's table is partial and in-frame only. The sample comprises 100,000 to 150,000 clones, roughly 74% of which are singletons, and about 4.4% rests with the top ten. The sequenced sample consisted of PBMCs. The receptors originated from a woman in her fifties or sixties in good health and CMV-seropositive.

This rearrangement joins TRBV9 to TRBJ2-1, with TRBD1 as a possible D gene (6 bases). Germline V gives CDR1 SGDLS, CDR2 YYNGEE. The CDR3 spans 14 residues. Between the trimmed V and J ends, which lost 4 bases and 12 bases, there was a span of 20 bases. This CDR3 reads CASSLSGVGERQFF. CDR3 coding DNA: TGTGCCAGCAGCCTTTCAGGGGTGGGGGAACGGCAGTTCTTC. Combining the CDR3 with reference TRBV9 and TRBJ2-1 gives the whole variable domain DSGVTQTPKHLITATGQRVTLRCSPRSGDLSVYWYQQSLDQGLQFLIQYYNGEERAKGNILERFSAQQFPDLHSELNLSSLELGDSALYFCASSLSGVGERQFFGPGTRLTVL.

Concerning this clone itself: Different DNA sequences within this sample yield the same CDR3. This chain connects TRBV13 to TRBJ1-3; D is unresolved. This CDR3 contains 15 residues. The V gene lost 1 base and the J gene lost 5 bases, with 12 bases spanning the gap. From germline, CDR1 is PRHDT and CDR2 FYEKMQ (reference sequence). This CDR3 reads CASSLAGVGRNTIYF. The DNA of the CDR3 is TGTGCCAGCAGCTTAGCCGGGGTTGGTCGAAACACCATATATTTT.

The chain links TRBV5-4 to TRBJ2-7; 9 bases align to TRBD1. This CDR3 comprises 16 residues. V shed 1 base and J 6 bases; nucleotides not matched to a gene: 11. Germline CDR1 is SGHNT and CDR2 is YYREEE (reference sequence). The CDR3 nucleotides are TGTGCCAGCAGCTTGCGTCGCGGGACAGGGAACAGCGAGCAGTACTTC. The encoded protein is CASSLRRGTGNSEQYF.

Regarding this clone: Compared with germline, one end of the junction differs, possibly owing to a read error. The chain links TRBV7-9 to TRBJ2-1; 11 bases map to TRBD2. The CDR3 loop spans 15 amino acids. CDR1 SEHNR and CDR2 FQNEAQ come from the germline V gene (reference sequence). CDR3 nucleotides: TGTTCCAGCAGCTTAGTAGCGGGGGGGAGCAATGAGCAGTTCTTC. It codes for CSSSLVAGGSNEQFF.

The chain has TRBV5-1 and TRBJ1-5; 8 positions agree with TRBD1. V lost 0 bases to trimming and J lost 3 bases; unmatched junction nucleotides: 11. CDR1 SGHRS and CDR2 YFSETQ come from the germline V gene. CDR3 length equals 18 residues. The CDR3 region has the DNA TGCGCCAGCAGCTTGGAGCCGACAGGGGAGGGCATCAATCAGCCCCAGCATTTT. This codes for CASSLEPTGEGINQPQHF.

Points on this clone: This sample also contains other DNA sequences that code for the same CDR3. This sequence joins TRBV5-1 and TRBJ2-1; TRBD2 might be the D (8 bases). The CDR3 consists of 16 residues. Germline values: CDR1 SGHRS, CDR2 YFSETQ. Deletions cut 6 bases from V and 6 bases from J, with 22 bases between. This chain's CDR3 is CASTSGGAGGFNEQFF. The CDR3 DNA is TGCGCCAGCACCTCGGGAGGGGCAGGGGGGTTCAATGAGCAGTTCTTC.

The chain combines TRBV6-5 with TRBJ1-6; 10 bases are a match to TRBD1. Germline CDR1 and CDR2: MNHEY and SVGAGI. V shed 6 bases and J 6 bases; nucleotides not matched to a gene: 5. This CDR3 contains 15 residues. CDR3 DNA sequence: TGTGCCAGCAGCCGATGGACAGGGGGTAATTCACCCCTCCACTTT. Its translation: CASSRWTGGNSPLHF.

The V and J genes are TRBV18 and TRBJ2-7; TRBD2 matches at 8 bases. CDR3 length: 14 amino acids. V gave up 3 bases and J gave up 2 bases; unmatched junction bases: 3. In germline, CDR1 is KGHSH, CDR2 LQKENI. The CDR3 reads CASSPGGGTYEQYF. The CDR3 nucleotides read TGTGCCAGCTCACCCGGCGGGGGGACCTACGAGCAGTACTTC.

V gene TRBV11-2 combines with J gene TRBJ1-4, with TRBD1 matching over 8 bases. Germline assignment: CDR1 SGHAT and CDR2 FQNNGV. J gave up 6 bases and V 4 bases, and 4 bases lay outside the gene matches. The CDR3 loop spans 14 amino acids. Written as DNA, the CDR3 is TGTGCCAGCAGCTCGACAGGGGCCGATGAAAAACTGTTTTTT. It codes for CASSSTGADEKLFF.

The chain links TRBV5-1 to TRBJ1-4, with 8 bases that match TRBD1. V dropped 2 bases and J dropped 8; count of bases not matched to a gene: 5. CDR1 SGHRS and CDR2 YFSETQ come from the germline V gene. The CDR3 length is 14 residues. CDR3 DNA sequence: TGCGCCAGCAGCTTACAGGGGGGGACCGAAAAACTGTTTTTT. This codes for CASSLQGGTEKLFF.

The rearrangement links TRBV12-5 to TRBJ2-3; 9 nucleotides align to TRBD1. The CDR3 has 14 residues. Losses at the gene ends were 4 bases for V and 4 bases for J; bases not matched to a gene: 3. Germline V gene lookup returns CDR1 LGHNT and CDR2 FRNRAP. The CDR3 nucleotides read TGTGCTAGTGGTTCCGGGACAGGGTCAGATACGCAGTATTTT. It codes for CASGSGTGSDTQYF.

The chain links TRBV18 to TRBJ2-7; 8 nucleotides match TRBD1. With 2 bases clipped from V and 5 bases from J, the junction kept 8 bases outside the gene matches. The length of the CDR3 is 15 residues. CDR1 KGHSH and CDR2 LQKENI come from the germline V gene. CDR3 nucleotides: TGTGCCAGCTCACCAAAAAGACAGGGGTACCACGAGCAGTACTTC. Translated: CASSPKRQGYHEQYF.

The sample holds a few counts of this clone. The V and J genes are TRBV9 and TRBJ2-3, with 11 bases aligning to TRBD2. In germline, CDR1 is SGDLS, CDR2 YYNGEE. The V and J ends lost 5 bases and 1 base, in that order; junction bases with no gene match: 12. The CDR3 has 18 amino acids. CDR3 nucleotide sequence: TGTGCCAGCAGTTTATTAGCGGGGGGGCTTAGGGGCACAGATACGCAGTATTTT. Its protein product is CASSLLAGGLRGTDTQYF.

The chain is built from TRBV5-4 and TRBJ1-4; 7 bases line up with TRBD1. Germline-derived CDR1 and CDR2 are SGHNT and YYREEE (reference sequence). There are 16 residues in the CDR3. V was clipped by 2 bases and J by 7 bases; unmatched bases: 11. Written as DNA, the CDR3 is TGTGCCAGCAGCTTCACTTTAGGGGGCGTTGGTGAAAAACTGTTTTTT. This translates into CASSFTLGGVGEKLFF.

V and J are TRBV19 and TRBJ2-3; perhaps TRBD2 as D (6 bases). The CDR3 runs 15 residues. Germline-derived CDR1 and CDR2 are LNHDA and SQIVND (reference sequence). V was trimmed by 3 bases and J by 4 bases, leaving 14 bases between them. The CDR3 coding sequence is TGTGCCAGTAGTATCGGGAGCGCCCTAGCAGATACGCAGTATTTT. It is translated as CASSIGSALADTQYF. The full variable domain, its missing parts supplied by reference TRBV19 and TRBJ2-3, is DGGITQSPKYLFRKEGQNVTLSCEQNLNHDAMYWYRQDPGQGLRLIYYSQIVNDFQKGDIAEGYSVSREKKESFPLTVTSAQKNPTAFYLCASSIGSALADTQYFGPGTRLTVL.

The CDR3 spells CASSLDEGQGVSNEQFF. CDR3 bases: TGTGCCAGCAGCTTAGATGAGGGACAGGGGGTTTCGAATGAGCAGTTCTTC. The chain employs TRBV13 and TRBJ2-1; 11 positions match TRBD1. Trimming removed 1 base from V and 7 bases from J; junction bases left unmatched: 9. Looked up from germline, CDR1 is PRHDT and CDR2 is FYEKMQ (reference sequence). This CDR3 spans 17 amino acids.

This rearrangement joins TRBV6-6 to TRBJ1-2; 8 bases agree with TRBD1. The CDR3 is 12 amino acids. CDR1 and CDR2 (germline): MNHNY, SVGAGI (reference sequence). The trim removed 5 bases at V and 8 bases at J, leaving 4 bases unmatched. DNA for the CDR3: TGTGCCAGCAGTCAGACAGGGGTCGGCTACACCTTC. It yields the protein CASSQTGVGYTF.

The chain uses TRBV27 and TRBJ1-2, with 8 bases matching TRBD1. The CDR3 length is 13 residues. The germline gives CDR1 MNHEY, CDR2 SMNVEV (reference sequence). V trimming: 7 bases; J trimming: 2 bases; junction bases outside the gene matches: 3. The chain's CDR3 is CASTGQGNYGYTF. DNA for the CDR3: TGTGCCAGCACCGGACAGGGCAACTATGGCTACACCTTC.

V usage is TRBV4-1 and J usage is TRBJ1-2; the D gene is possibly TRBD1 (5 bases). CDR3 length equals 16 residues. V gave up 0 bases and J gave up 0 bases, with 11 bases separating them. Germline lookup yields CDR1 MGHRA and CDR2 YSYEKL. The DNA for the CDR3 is TGCGCCAGCAGCCAAGAACCGGGAGGGGCTAACTATGGCTACACCTTC. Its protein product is CASSQEPGGANYGYTF.

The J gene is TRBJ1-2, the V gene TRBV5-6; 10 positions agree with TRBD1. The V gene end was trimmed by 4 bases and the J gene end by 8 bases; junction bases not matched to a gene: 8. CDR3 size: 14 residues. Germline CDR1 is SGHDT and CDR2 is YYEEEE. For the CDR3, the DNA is TGTGCCAGCAGCAAACCGACAGGGGGCACGGGCTACACCTTC. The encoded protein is CASSKPTGGTGYTF. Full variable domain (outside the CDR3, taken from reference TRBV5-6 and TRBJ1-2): DAGVTQSPTHLIKTRGQQVTLRCSPKSGHDTVSWYQQALGQGPQFIFQYYEEEERQRGNFPDRFSGHQFPNYSSELNVNALLLGDSALYLCASSKPTGGTGYTFGSGTRLTVV.